This T cell receptor (beta chain) is drawn from a study of cytomegalovirus exposure and HLA in healthy donors. Trimming stripped 5 bases from V and 1 base from J, with 9 bases between. The CDR3 extends over 15 amino acids. Germline CDR1 MNHEY, CDR2 SMNVEV (reference sequence). It was with 60 Vbeta and 13 Jbeta primers that the PCR ran. Sequencing used immunoSEQ multiplex PCR; TCRdb keeps in-frame clones, though not all of them. The repertoire has 200,000 or so clones, around 75% of them found once; the top ten carry less than 7%. Points on this clone: The antigen is unknown.

Findings and caveats of the study: Most CMV-associated TCR beta chains were later found to appear HLA-restricted.

Sequencing input: PBMCs. This TCR came from a middle-aged man in good health and CMV-seropositive. The chain joins TRBV27 to TRBJ2-6, with D possibly being TRBD1 (6 bases). CDR3 sequence: CASSPGVSGANVLTF. CDR3 DNA: TGTGCCAGCAGTCCAGGGGTATCTGGGGCCAACGTCCTGACTTTC.